Listed here are 23 T cell receptor beta chains from one sample, sequenced in a study of beta chain features in type 1 diabetes. Since all of the isolated RNA was reverse transcribed, expressed TCRB transcripts were what got sequenced. TCRdb's copy holds only in-frame clones and misses some; the assay was immunoSEQ multiplex PCR. The sample records hundreds of thousands of clones, 13% being singletons. Study conclusions and caveats: In all four CD4+ subsets, TCRB CDR3 length was significantly, moderately reduced in type 1 diabetes.

No antigen is known for these receptors. The sequenced material came from naive CD4+ T cells from blood. The receptors stem from a young man with type 1 diabetes.

The genes are TRBV4-1 and TRBJ1-5; D is undetermined. This CDR3 is 17 amino acids long. Germline V gene sequence: CDR1 MGHRA, CDR2 YSYEKL. Trimming left V 0 bases short and J 0 bases short, with 12 bases between. CDR3 sequence (DNA): TGCGCCAGCAGCCAAGAGGCAAGTGAGTATAGCAATCAGCCCCAGCATTTT. Amino acids: CASSQEASEYSNQPQHF.

J is TRBJ2-2 and V is TRBV4-2; D is perhaps TRBD2 (6 bases). This CDR3 comprises 14 residues. Germline lookup yields CDR1 LGHNA and CDR2 YNFKEQ. Trimming took off 4 bases at V and 3 bases at J, with 9 bases between the two ends. The CDR3 spells CASSLAADTGELFF. The DNA for the CDR3 is TGTGCCAGCAGCCTAGCGGCGGACACCGGGGAGCTGTTTTTT.

V is TRBV18 and J is TRBJ2-3, with D tentatively TRBD2 (5 bases). Germline-derived CDR1 and CDR2 are KGHSH and LQKENI. V was pared by 5 bases and J by 6 bases, with 6 bases between. This CDR3 region has 11 residues. CDR3 DNA sequence: TGTGCCAGCTCAACTAGTGATACGCAGTATTTT. Translating gives CASSTSDTQYF.

This clone has just a few counts. The rearrangement joins TRBV7-9 to TRBJ2-5; 9 nucleotides match TRBD1. CDR3 size: 15 residues. The junction had 5 bases not matched to a gene; V was cut back by 1 base and J by 5 bases. Germline CDR1 and CDR2: SEHNR and FQNEAQ (reference sequence). The CDR3 nucleotides are TGTGCCAGCAGCTTAGGGACAGGGGCCGAGGAGACCCAGTACTTC. Its translation is CASSLGTGAEETQYF.

This clone showed up just a few times. The chain is built from TRBV19 and TRBJ2-2, with a weak D call TRBD1 (5 bases). The CDR3 sequence is 15 residues long. Trimming shortened V by 5 bases and J by 2 bases, and 12 bases separated the two germline ends. Looked up from germline, CDR1 is LNHDA and CDR2 is SQIVND (reference sequence). CDR3: CASSPQGYNTGELFF. In DNA form, the CDR3 reads TGTGCCAGTAGTCCTCAGGGTTACAACACCGGGGAGCTGTTTTTT.

V and J are TRBV28 and TRBJ2-5, with D tentatively TRBD1 (7 bases). This CDR3 has 14 residues. The germline gives CDR1 MDHEN, CDR2 SYDVKM. V lost 3 bases to trimming and J lost 9 bases, with 17 bases between them. Written as DNA, the CDR3 is TGTGCCAGCAGTTTGGAGGGGGCCCTCGGGGCCCAGTACTTC. This translates into CASSLEGALGAQYF.

This clone was observed a few times. The chain couples TRBV7-2 to TRBJ2-7; D unclear. Germline V CDR1 and CDR2: SGHTA, FQGNSA. The CDR3 has 13 amino acids. V was trimmed by 2 bases and J by 3 bases, leaving 8 bases between them. This CDR3 is CASSLREIYEQYF. In nucleotides, the CDR3 is TGTGCCAGCAGCTTACGTGAGATCTACGAGCAGTACTTC.

This clone was detected a few times. This rearrangement joins TRBV5-8 to TRBJ1-1; D is possibly TRBD1 (5 bases). CDR1 is SGHTS and CDR2 is YDEGEE in the germline V gene. Deletions cut 4 bases from V and 3 bases from J, with 16 bases between. This CDR3 is built from 15 residues. The CDR3 DNA reads TGTGCCAGCAGCCCTAATAGCGGAGGGGACACTGAAGCTTTCTTT. Translated, it gives CASSPNSGGDTEAFF.

The CDR3 loop reads CASSYGTAGELFF. The CDR3 nucleotides read TGTGCCAGCAGTTACGGAACTGCGGGGGAGCTGTTTTTT. The gene calls are TRBV6-5 and TRBJ2-2; D remains unclear. Germline V CDR1 and CDR2: MNHEY, SVGAGI. With 2 bases removed from V and 8 bases from J, the gap between germline ends came to 9 bases. The CDR3 loop spans 13 amino acids.

This clone was counted between two and nine times. V is TRBV5-1 and J is TRBJ1-6; D is uncertain. CDR1 SGHRS and CDR2 YFSETQ come from the germline V gene. Deletions cut 0 bases from V and 8 bases from J, with 12 bases between. This CDR3 comprises 15 residues. The CDR3 DNA sequence: TGCGCCAGCAGCTTGGGACAAGGTGCGGATTCACCCCTCCACTTT. It translates to CASSLGQGADSPLHF.

This chain links TRBV27 with TRBJ1-2; D possibly corresponds to TRBD1 (6 bases). This CDR3 is built from 16 residues. The germline V gene has CDR1 MNHEY and CDR2 SMNVEV (reference sequence). Trimming cost V 5 bases and J 5 bases, with 21 bases left between them. The CDR3 bases are TGTGCCAGCAGTCCGAACCTAGGACAGATAGCTTATGGCTACACCTTC. This encodes CASSPNLGQIAYGYTF.

This clone was detected only a few times. CDR3 residues: CATRDSTNEKLFF. The CDR3 DNA reads TGTGCCACCCGAGACTCAACTAATGAAAAACTGTTTTTT. V is TRBV10-3 and J is TRBJ1-4; D is unclear. Germline CDR1 reads ENHRY; CDR2 reads SYGVKD. Trimming cost V 10 bases and J 0 bases, with 9 bases left between them. CDR3 length: 13 residues.

This clone was seen a few times. J is TRBJ2-1 and V is TRBV7-3; D is uncertain. The CDR3 has 14 amino acids. The germline gives CDR1 SGHTA, CDR2 FQGTGA. The V end lost 2 bases, the J end lost 8 bases, and 13 bases lay between the germline ends. CDR3 protein: CASSLGQTVDEQFF. The CDR3 DNA sequence: TGTGCCAGCAGCTTAGGCCAGACGGTCGATGAGCAGTTCTTC.

The rearrangement joins TRBV5-1 to TRBJ1-1, with 8 bases lining up with TRBD1. CDR3 length: 15 residues. Germline CDR1 reads SGHRS; CDR2 reads YFSETQ. The junction had 5 bases not matched to a gene; V was cut back by 4 bases and J by 0 bases. CDR3: CASSAGQVMNTEAFF. The CDR3 DNA reads as TGCGCCAGCAGCGCGGGACAGGTAATGAACACTGAAGCTTTCTTT.

The chain uses TRBV11-3 and TRBJ2-7; D remains ambiguous. Germline V gives CDR1 SGHNT, CDR2 YENEEA. The CDR3 is 13 residues long. Trimming removed 5 bases from V and 5 bases from J, with 13 bases in between. The CDR3 DNA sequence: TGTGCCAGCAGCCCCGGTCCGGGCCACGAGCAGTACTTC. Its translation: CASSPGPGHEQYF.

The sample holds a few counts of this clone. This chain connects TRBV28 to TRBJ2-2; D call uncertain. V was clipped by 3 bases and J by 3 bases, with 11 bases between them. The CDR3 is 15 residues long. CDR1 is MDHEN and CDR2 is SYDVKM in the germline V gene. The CDR3 DNA reads as TGTGCCAGCAGTTTCCCTGACAAGTACACCGGGGAGCTGTTTTTT. Translated: CASSFPDKYTGELFF.

In this sample, this clone turned up a few times. The gene calls are TRBV4-1 and TRBJ1-1; the D is unclear. The CDR3 loop spans 11 amino acids. Germline assignment: CDR1 MGHRA and CDR2 YSYEKL. V lost 3 bases and J 6 bases, leaving 5 bases between the germline ends. CDR3 amino acids: CASSHFAEAFF. The DNA of the CDR3 is TGCGCCAGCAGCCACTTCGCTGAAGCTTTCTTT.

This clone was counted only a few times. The V and J genes are TRBV28 and TRBJ1-5, with D unclear. This CDR3 region has 13 residues. V gave up 6 bases and J gave up 7 bases, with 13 bases separating them. The germline V gene has CDR1 MDHEN and CDR2 SYDVKM. The CDR3: CASSLGVGQPQHF. CDR3 in DNA: TGTGCCAGCAGCCTTGGGGTTGGGCAGCCCCAGCATTTT.

The table lists this clone with a few counts. This chain's CDR3 is CASSYKGAGPSYEQYF. The CDR3, as DNA: TGTGCCAGCAGTTACAAGGGGGCAGGGCCCTCCTACGAGCAGTACTTC. J is TRBJ2-7 and V is TRBV6-5, with 7 bases matching TRBD1. Trimming at V came to 2 bases and at J to 0 bases, leaving 7 bases not matched to a gene. Per the germline V gene, CDR1 is MNHEY and CDR2 is SVGAGI. The CDR3 runs to 16 residues.

V usage is TRBV4-1 and J usage is TRBJ1-4; D call uncertain. This CDR3 has 15 residues. Germline lookup yields CDR1 MGHRA and CDR2 YSYEKL. V was clipped by 4 bases and J by 7 bases, with 16 bases between them. The CDR3 DNA reads as TGCGCCAGCAGCCGGTCGGGAGTAGCGTCTGAAAAACTGTTTTTT. It translates to CASSRSGVASEKLFF.

This clone was observed a handful of times. The rearrangement links TRBV18 to TRBJ1-1, with a possible D match to TRBD1 (5 bases). Trimming pared 6 bases from V and 8 bases from J, leaving 19 bases between. There are 14 residues in the CDR3. Per the germline V gene, CDR1 is KGHSH and CDR2 is LQKENI. The CDR3 region is CASSLGRGETEAFF. The CDR3 nucleotides are TGTGCCAGCTCGCTGGGGAGGGGTGAAACGGAAGCTTTCTTT.

This chain links TRBV27 with TRBJ2-3; 10 bases align to TRBD2. J was trimmed by 2 bases and V by 7 bases; bases with no gene match: 6. Per germline, CDR1 MNHEY and CDR2 SMNVEV (reference sequence). This CDR3 is 15 amino acids long. In nucleotides, the CDR3 is TGTGCCAGCAACCTAGCGGGGGCCTACACAGATACGCAGTATTTT. It codes for CASNLAGAYTDTQYF.

There are a few counts of this clone. The chain joins TRBV6-5 to TRBJ1-1, with no clear D. Germline values: CDR1 MNHEY, CDR2 SVGAGI. CDR3 length: 13 amino acids. V lost 10 bases and J 0 bases, leaving 12 bases between the germline ends. As DNA, the CDR3 is TGTGCCACCATGAGGTGGTTGAACACTGAAGCTTTCTTT. The encoded protein is CATMRWLNTEAFF.